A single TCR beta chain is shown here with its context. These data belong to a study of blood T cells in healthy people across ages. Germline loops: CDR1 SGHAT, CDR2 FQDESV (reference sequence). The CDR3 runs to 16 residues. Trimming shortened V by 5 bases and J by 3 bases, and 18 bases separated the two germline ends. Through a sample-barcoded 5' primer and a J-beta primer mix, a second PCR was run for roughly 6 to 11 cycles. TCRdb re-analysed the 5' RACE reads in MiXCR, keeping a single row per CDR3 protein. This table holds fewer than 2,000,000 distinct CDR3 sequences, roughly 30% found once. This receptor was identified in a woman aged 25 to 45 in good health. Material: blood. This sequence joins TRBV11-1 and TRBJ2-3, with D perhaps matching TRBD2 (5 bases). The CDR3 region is CASSQRANKATDTQYF. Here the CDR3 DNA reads TGTGCCAGCAGCCAGAGGGCAAACAAGGCGACAGATACGCAGTATTTT.